The clone carrying this T cell receptor beta chain was seen a handful of times. Its antigen is unknown. This entry is derived from a study of chemoradiotherapy in HPV16-positive cancers. Study-wide findings and caveats: For HPV16-positive patients, expanding HPV-responsive T cells associated with longer recurrence-free survival. HPV-specific T cells were functionally defined from only two HPV16-positive patients.

TCRdb's table, derived via immunoSEQ multiplex PCR, lists solely in-frame clones and lacks some. Here the sample spans about 17,000 clones, 85% to 95% being singletons. The TCR originated in a human donor with HPV-associated anogenital cancer. The material sequenced was blood, taken from a patient who underwent chemoradiotherapy.

The CDR3 region is CASSQDSLTNEQFF. The CDR3 DNA reads TGTGCCAGCAGCCAAGATTCGCTGACCAATGAGCAGTTCTTC. V and J are TRBV14 and TRBJ2-1; unclear D gene. The CDR3 spans 14 residues. Germline lookup yields CDR1 SGHDN and CDR2 FVKESK. Trimming removed 0 bases from V and 6 bases from J, with 9 bases in between.